This passage covers 3 T cell receptor beta chains from one sample sequenced in a study of blood T cell repertoires in COVID-19. Assay used: immunoSEQ multiplex PCR; TCRdb lists only in-frame clones, some missing. The table has roughly 300,000 clones, just under 90% seen once. Sequencing used peripheral blood. All receptors come from a woman aged 25-40 years with COVID-19, enrolled during active disease.

The chain joins TRBV7-3 to TRBJ1-1; 7 bases agree with TRBD1. This CDR3 contains 15 residues. Germline loops: CDR1 SGHTA, CDR2 FQGTGA. Trimming removed 5 bases from V and 0 bases from J; junction bases left unmatched: 6. The CDR3 DNA follows: TGTGCCAGCAGCCTGACAGGGTCTTTGAACACTGAAGCTTTCTTT. Encoded protein: CASSLTGSLNTEAFF.

The V gene is TRBV29-1, the J gene TRBJ2-1; D perhaps matches TRBD2 (7 bases). V was pared by 3 bases and J by 2 bases, with 11 bases between. There are 14 residues in the CDR3. Germline CDR1 SQVTM, CDR2 ANQGSEA. This chain's CDR3 is CSVDLRGPYNEQFF. CDR3 coding DNA: TGCAGCGTTGATTTGCGGGGGCCCTACAATGAGCAGTTCTTC.

The chain's CDR3 is CASSVRGGMMYEQFF. CDR3 bases: TGTGCCAGCAGCGTTCGGGGCGGGATGATGTATGAGCAGTTCTTC. The chain uses TRBV9 and TRBJ2-1, with a tentative D call TRBD2 (6 bases). The CDR3 runs to 15 residues. Germline assignment: CDR1 SGDLS and CDR2 YYNGEE. Trimming shortened V by 2 bases and J by 8 bases, and 17 bases separated the two germline ends.